A single sample gave rise to the 7 T cell receptor beta chains below, sequenced in a study of blood T cell repertoires in COVID-19. Profiling relied on immunoSEQ multiplex PCR, and the TCRdb table lists in-frame clones only, not all of them. The top ten clones hold roughly 4.2% of a sample with approximately 200,000 clones, around 88% of them seen once. The sequenced sample consisted of peripheral blood. The receptors here all came from a woman aged 30 to 39 with acute or convalescent COVID-19.

The chain is built from TRBV6-5 and TRBJ1-1; D is unresolved. The CDR3 runs 16 residues. V was cut by 2 bases and J by 0 bases, with 13 bases left in between. Germline-derived CDR1 and CDR2 are MNHEY and SVGAGI. The CDR3 region is CASSYGRARLNTEAFF. The CDR3 nucleotides read TGTGCCAGCAGTTACGGGCGGGCCAGATTGAACACTGAAGCTTTCTTT.

The chain recombines TRBV2 with TRBJ2-2, with 7 bases fitting TRBD1. V shed 6 bases, J shed 9 bases, and the junction held 13 bases outside the gene matches. From germline, CDR1 is SNHLY and CDR2 FYNNEI. There are 15 residues in the CDR3. The chain's CDR3 is CASRGHAGGFRELFF. CDR3 nucleotide sequence: TGTGCCAGCAGAGGGCACGCAGGGGGATTTAGGGAGCTGTTTTTT.

The chain employs TRBV12-3 or TRBV12-4 and TRBJ2-1; TRBD2 agrees at 7 bases. This CDR3 contains 13 residues. The V segment lost 7 bases and the J segment 3 bases; nucleotides outside the gene matches: 3. Here the CDR3 DNA reads TGTGCCAGCAAGGGAGGGATCTACAATGAGCAGTTCTTC. This codes for CASKGGIYNEQFF.

The CDR3 region is CASSLKGDGEKLFF. In nucleotides, the CDR3 is TGTGCCAGCAGCTTAAAGGGGGATGGTGAAAAACTGTTTTTT. This chain uses TRBV5-4 with TRBJ1-4; a weak D match, TRBD1 (6 bases). V lost 2 bases and J lost 7, with 12 bases in between. CDR1 and CDR2 from the germline V gene are SGHNT and YYREEE (reference sequence). The CDR3 loop spans 14 amino acids.

Here the CDR3 reads CALTQGRSSYEQYF. CDR3 in DNA: TGTGCCTTGACGCAGGGAAGGTCGTCCTACGAGCAGTACTTC. This chain joins TRBV30 and TRBJ2-7, with a weak D call TRBD1 (5 bases). Germline assignment: CDR1 GTSNPN and CDR2 SVGIG (reference sequence). The CDR3 runs 14 residues. Trimming cost V 7 bases and J 1 base, with 17 bases left between them.

This clone has only one observation. The V and J genes are TRBV2 and TRBJ2-2; no definite D call. V was trimmed by 8 bases and J by 6 bases, leaving 7 bases between them. Germline-derived CDR1 and CDR2 are SNHLY and FYNNEI. There are 11 residues in the CDR3. CDR3: CASVGAGELFF. As DNA, the CDR3 is TGTGCCAGCGTAGGAGCCGGGGAGCTGTTTTTT.

The chain carries TRBV28 and TRBJ2-7; 9 bases are a match to TRBD2. The CDR3 is 16 residues long. Losses at the gene ends were 4 bases for V and 4 bases for J; bases not matched to a gene: 11. CDR1 is MDHEN, CDR2 SYDVKM, per germline. In nucleotides, the CDR3 is TGTGCCAGCAGTTCCCTGCGGGGGGGCGCCTTTTACGAGCAGTACTTC. Its translation: CASSSLRGGAFYEQYF.